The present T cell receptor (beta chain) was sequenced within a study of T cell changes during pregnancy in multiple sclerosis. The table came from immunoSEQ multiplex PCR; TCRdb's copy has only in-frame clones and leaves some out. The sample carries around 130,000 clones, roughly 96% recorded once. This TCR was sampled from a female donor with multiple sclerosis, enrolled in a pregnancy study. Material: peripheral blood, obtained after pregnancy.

For the CDR3, the DNA is TGTGCCAGCAGCTCCCTTGTGTCCGGGGAGCTGTTTTTT. Translation: CASSSLVSGELFF. This rearrangement joins TRBV11-3 to TRBJ2-2, with D hard to call. V dropped 4 bases and J dropped 6 bases, with 9 bases sitting between them. The V gene's germline CDR1 is SGHNT and CDR2 YENEEA. The CDR3 consists of 13 residues.